Each of the 13 T cell receptor beta chains below was sequenced from the same sample in a study of T cell responses to AZD1222 COVID-19 vaccine. Sequencing used immunoSEQ multiplex PCR; TCRdb keeps in-frame clones, though not all of them. The table shows some 170,000 clones, with roughly 92% occurring only once. This sample comprised peripheral blood, obtained 28 days after the second AZD1222 dose. Every receptor here comes from an adult who received the AZD1222 COVID-19 vaccine.

This clone has only a few counts. The chain links TRBV7-9 to TRBJ2-5, with D possibly matching TRBD1 (7 bases). The ends were cut back, 1 base at V and 7 bases at J, with 13 bases in the middle. The CDR3 totals 14 residues. The germline V gene encodes CDR1 SEHNR and CDR2 FQNEAQ (reference sequence). The DNA of the CDR3 is TGTGCCAGCAGCTTAGACCAGGGGGGCCGGACCCAGTACTTC. Protein: CASSLDQGGRTQYF. The variable domain in full, with the rest retrieved from reference TRBV7-9 and TRBJ2-5, is DTGVSQNPRHKITKRGQNVTFRCDPISEHNRLYWYRQTLGQGPEFLTYFQNEAQLEKSRLLSDRFSAERPKGSFSTLEIQRTEQGDSAMYLCASSLDQGGRTQYFGPGTRLLVL.

The sample holds a few counts of this clone. The chain is built from TRBV10-1 and TRBJ2-3; no definite D call. The CDR3 spans 14 residues. The V end lost 3 bases, the J end lost 6 bases, and 13 bases lay between the germline ends. The germline gives CDR1 WNHNN, CDR2 SYGVQD (reference sequence). The CDR3 loop reads CASSDRSRVDTQYF. CDR3 coding DNA: TGCGCCAGCAGTGACCGTAGTCGAGTCGATACGCAGTATTTT.

V gene TRBV19 combines with J gene TRBJ1-2; possibly TRBD1 for D (5 bases). Trimming cost V 4 bases and J 5 bases, with 17 bases left between them. Germline V CDR1 and CDR2: LNHDA, SQIVND (reference sequence). The CDR3 covers 15 residues. The CDR3, as DNA: TGTGCCAGTAGTAACCCCAGGGACGGAGGGTATGGCTACACCTTC. Protein product: CASSNPRDGGYGYTF.

As to this clone: Other DNA sequences in this sample translate to the same CDR3. This rearrangement joins TRBV27 to TRBJ1-1; no firm D call. V was cut by 2 bases and J by 6 bases, with 7 bases left in between. CDR3 size: 12 residues. Germline V gene data show CDR1 as MNHEY and CDR2 as SMNVEV (reference sequence). The CDR3 DNA reads as TGTGCCAGCAGTTTACCCGGGGCTGAAGCTTTCTTT. Translating gives CASSLPGAEAFF.

The chain joins TRBV12-5 to TRBJ1-1; TRBD1 agrees at 10 bases. V lost 6 bases to trimming and J lost 1 base; unmatched junction nucleotides: 11. The CDR3 spans 17 residues. CDR1 LGHNT and CDR2 FRNRAP come from the germline V gene. CDR3 residues: CASGPSRDRGPNTEAFF. CDR3 bases: TGTGCTAGTGGCCCTTCCAGGGACAGGGGCCCGAACACTGAAGCTTTCTTT. Complete variable domain (other parts from reference TRBV12-5 and TRBJ1-1): DARVTQTPRHKVTEMGQEVTMRCQPILGHNTVFWYRQTMMQGLELLAYFRNRAPLDDSGMPKDRFSAEMPDATLATLKIQPSEPRDSAVYFCASGPSRDRGPNTEAFFGQGTRLTVV.

This clone was observed a handful of times. This chain uses TRBV19 with TRBJ1-2; D may be TRBD1 (6 bases). Germline values: CDR1 LNHDA, CDR2 SQIVND (reference sequence). This CDR3 spans 15 amino acids. V was trimmed by 0 bases and J by 4 bases, leaving 12 bases between them. The DNA for the CDR3 is TGTGCCAGTAGTATAGATTTCAGGGGCCTCTATGGCTACACCTTC. It translates to CASSIDFRGLYGYTF.

The gene calls are TRBV5-4 and TRBJ2-3, with D perhaps TRBD1 (5 bases). This CDR3 comprises 16 residues. V lost 4 bases and J lost 2, with 17 bases in between. CDR1 and CDR2 from the germline V gene are SGHNT and YYREEE (reference sequence). The CDR3 coding sequence is TGTGCCAGCAGCCTCGGACAAGCAATTCCCACAGATACGCAGTATTTT. Its translation is CASSLGQAIPTDTQYF.

The V and J genes are TRBV7-2 and TRBJ1-2; D ambiguous. Germline V gene lookup returns CDR1 SGHTA and CDR2 FQGNSA. The CDR3 has 15 residues. V lost 3 bases to trimming and J lost 8 bases, with 19 bases between them. The CDR3 here is CASSFTDGSVWGYTF. CDR3 bases: TGTGCCAGCAGCTTTACGGACGGAAGCGTGTGGGGCTACACCTTC.

This chain joins TRBV5-5 and TRBJ1-4, with 9 bases aligning to TRBD1. The CDR3 runs 15 residues. The junction had 6 bases not matched to a gene; V was cut back by 2 bases and J by 7 bases. The germline CDR1 and CDR2 sequences are SGHKS and YYEKEE (reference sequence). This CDR3 reads CASSFLQGALEKLFF. The CDR3 DNA reads as TGTGCCAGCAGCTTCCTACAGGGGGCCCTTGAAAAACTGTTTTTT.

V gene TRBV5-1 combines with J gene TRBJ1-1, with D tentatively TRBD1 (5 bases). Germline V gene lookup returns CDR1 SGHRS and CDR2 YFSETQ. V lost 0 bases and J lost 4, with 13 bases in between. The CDR3 sequence is 15 residues long. The CDR3 region has the DNA TGCGCCAGCAGCTTGGGCAGGGCCGGGGGCACTGAAGCTTTCTTT. Its protein product is CASSLGRAGGTEAFF.

The chain carries TRBV2 and TRBJ2-5, with 8 bases aligning to TRBD1. The ends lost 10 bases at V and 5 bases at J; junction bases unmatched: 15. Germline loops: CDR1 SNHLY, CDR2 FYNNEI. CDR3 length equals 15 residues. This CDR3 is CANQGQGGIRETQYF. The CDR3 DNA reads as TGTGCCAACCAAGGACAGGGAGGAATCCGGGAGACCCAGTACTTC.

The rearrangement uses TRBV28 and TRBJ1-1; D might be TRBD1 (6 bases). The V end was cut by 5 bases, the J end by 1 base, with 11 bases between. From germline, CDR1 is MDHEN and CDR2 SYDVKM. This CDR3 is 14 amino acids long. The CDR3 DNA sequence: TGTGCCAGCAGTCCCGGGACACCGAACACTGAAGCTTTCTTT. Protein product: CASSPGTPNTEAFF.

V usage is TRBV5-6 and J usage is TRBJ1-6; D is uncertain. The CDR3 has 16 amino acids. Trimming removed 0 bases from V and 0 bases from J, with 7 bases in between. Germline values: CDR1 SGHDT, CDR2 YYEEEE. The CDR3 reads CASSLGPGSYNSPLHF. The DNA for the CDR3 is TGTGCCAGCAGCTTGGGGCCGGGCTCCTATAATTCACCCCTCCACTTT.